This TCR beta chain was sequenced during a study of blood T cell repertoires in COVID-19. Study at large: T cells, B-cell-depleted T cells, or PBMCs provided the cDNA or gDNA that served as material.

Donors were grouped by their self-reported clinical history. CDR1 and CDR2 from the germline V gene are LGHDT and YNNKEL (reference sequence). V lost 3 bases to trimming and J lost 10 bases, with 13 bases between them. This CDR3 has 14 residues. Using immunoSEQ multiplex PCR, the repertoire was profiled, and TCRdb retains in-frame clones only, with some absent. Here the sample spans some 300,000 clones, nearly 90% being singletons. The source material was PBMCs or T cells enriched from blood (not recorded which). This TCR was recovered from a young woman with acute COVID-19. This chain joins TRBV3-1 (or the pseudogene TRBV3-2) and TRBJ1-6; D might be TRBD1 (6 bases). CDR3 sequence reads: CASSHSRGESPLHF. The CDR3, as DNA: TGTGCCAGCAGCCACTCCAGGGGCGAGTCACCCCTCCACTTT.